The entry below gives a single T cell receptor beta chain sequence along with its context. Its antigen is as yet unknown. Measured with immunoSEQ multiplex PCR; TCRdb has only the in-frame clones, and not every one. This sample has some 200,000 clones, with roughly 86% found just once. This specimen comes from a study of cytomegalovirus exposure and HLA in healthy donors. The CDR3 runs to 12 residues. Per the germline V gene, CDR1 is MNHEY and CDR2 is SVGAGI. Trimming left V 10 bases short and J 3 bases short, with 10 bases between. Whole-study results and caveats: First-cohort TCR clusters were later found to tend to co-occur in the roughly 110 validation repertoires.

The chain carries TRBV6-5 and TRBJ2-1, with D perhaps TRBD2 (5 bases). Source material: PBMCs. This sequence was found in a man aged 30 to 45 in good health and CMV-seropositive. Here the CDR3 DNA reads TGTGCCACCAGACGGGGCTACAATGAGCAGTTCTTC. Amino acid sequence: CATRRGYNEQFF.